The 2 T cell receptor beta chains given below trace back to one sample, sequenced in a study of blood T cells in healthy people across ages. Using a J-beta primer mix together with a sample-barcoded 5' primer, a second PCR was run for about 7 to 12 cycles. Using its own MiXCR run on the 5' RACE reads, TCRdb lists one record per CDR3 protein. The sample records about 640,000 distinct CDR3 sequences, roughly 53% being singletons. The sequenced sample consisted of blood. These receptors came from a man in his fifties or sixties in good health.

This clonotype was seen only a few times. V usage is TRBV6-1 and J usage is TRBJ2-5; 8 bases are shared with TRBD2. Trimming took 5 bases from V and 4 from J; bases not matched to a gene: 6. There are 14 residues in the CDR3. Germline CDR1 and CDR2: MNHNS and SASEGT. The CDR3 sequence is CASSRPGLGETQYF. CDR3 DNA sequence: TGTGCCAGCAGTCGGCCGGGACTAGGAGAGACCCAGTACTTC.

This clonotype occurred once. The V and J genes are TRBV5-1 and TRBJ2-5; 7 bases fit TRBD2. This CDR3 has 15 residues. Per germline, CDR1 SGHRS and CDR2 YFSETQ. J lost 5 bases, V lost 1 base, and 8 bases had no gene match. The CDR3 DNA reads as TGCGCCAGCAGCTTGTCTCCGGGGGGATATGAGACCCAGTACTTC. Translation gives CASSLSPGGYETQYF.